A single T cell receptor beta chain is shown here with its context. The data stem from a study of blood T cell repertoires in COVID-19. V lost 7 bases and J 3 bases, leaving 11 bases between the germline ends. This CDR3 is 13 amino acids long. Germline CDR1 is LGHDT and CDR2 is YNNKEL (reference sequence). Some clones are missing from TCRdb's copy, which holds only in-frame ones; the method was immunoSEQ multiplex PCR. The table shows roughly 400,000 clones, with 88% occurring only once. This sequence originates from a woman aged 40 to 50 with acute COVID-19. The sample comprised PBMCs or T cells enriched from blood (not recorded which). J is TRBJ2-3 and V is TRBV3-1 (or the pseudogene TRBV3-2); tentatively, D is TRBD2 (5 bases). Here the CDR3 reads CASTPPGTDTQYF. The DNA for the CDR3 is TGTGCCAGCACCCCCCCGGGAACAGATACGCAGTATTTT.